The TCR beta chain under discussion was sequenced for a study of blood T cell repertoires in COVID-19. Study-level information: Donors in the United States, Italy and Spain gave samples during acute or convalescent COVID-19. T cells, B-cell-depleted T cells, or PBMCs supplied cDNA or gDNA.

Original handling: Cell counts per sample came from amplifying reference gene primers. The protocol was immunoSEQ multiplex PCR, while the TCRdb copy is restricted to in-frame clones and leaves out a portion. For V, J and clone size, that table is used; D and trimming come from the DNA. The sample records 260,000 or so clones, around 90% being singletons. This CDR3 comprises 15 residues. CDR1 and CDR2 from the germline V gene are MGHRA and YSYEKL. V lost 2 bases and J 0 bases, leaving 9 bases between the germline ends. The sequenced material came from peripheral blood. This receptor was identified in a man in his late teens or twenties with active or convalescent COVID-19. This chain links TRBV4-1 with TRBJ2-3, with no clear D. CDR3 sequence reads: CASSQWAESTDTQYF. CDR3 nucleotides: TGCGCCAGCAGCCAATGGGCTGAAAGCACAGATACGCAGTATTTT.